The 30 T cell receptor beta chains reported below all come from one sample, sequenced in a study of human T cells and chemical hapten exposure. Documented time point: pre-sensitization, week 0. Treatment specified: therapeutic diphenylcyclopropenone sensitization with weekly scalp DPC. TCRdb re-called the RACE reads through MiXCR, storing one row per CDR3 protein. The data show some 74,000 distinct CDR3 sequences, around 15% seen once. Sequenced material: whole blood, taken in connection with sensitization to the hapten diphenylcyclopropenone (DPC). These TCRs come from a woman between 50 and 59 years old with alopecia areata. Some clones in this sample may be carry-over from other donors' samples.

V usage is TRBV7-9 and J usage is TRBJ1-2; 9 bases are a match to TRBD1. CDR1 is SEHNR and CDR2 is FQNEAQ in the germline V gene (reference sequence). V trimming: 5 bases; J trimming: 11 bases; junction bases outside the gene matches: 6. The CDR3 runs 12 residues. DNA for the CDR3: TGTGCCAGCAGCAGGACAGGGGCCTCTTACACCTTC. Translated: CASSRTGASYTF.

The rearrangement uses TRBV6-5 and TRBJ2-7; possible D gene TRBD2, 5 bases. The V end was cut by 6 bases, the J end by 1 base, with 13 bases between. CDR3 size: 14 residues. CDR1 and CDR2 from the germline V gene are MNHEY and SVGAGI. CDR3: CASRLGRLSYEQYF. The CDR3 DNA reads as TGTGCCAGCAGACTAGGCAGGCTGTCCTACGAGCAGTACTTC.

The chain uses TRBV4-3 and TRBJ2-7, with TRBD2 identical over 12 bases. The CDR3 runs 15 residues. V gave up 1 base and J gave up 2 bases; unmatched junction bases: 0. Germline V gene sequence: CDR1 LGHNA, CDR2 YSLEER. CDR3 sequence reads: CASSQGTSGTYEQYF. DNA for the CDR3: TGCGCCAGCAGCCAAGGGACTAGCGGGACCTACGAGCAGTACTTC.

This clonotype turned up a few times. CDR3 sequence reads: CASSLEGAQGQPQHF. The CDR3 DNA reads as TGCGCCAGCAGCTTGGAGGGGGCGCAAGGGCAGCCCCAGCATTTT. V is TRBV5-1 and J is TRBJ1-5; TRBD1 aligns across 7 bases. CDR1 is SGHRS and CDR2 is YFSETQ in the germline V gene. CDR3 size: 15 residues. The junction had 7 bases not matched to a gene; V was cut back by 0 bases and J by 7 bases.

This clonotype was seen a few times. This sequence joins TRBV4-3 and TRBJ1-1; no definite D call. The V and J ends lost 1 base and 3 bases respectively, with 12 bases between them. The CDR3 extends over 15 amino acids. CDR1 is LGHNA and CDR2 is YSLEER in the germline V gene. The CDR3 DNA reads TGCGCCAGCAGCCAAGGTGTGGGTTGGGACACTGAAGCTTTCTTT. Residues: CASSQGVGWDTEAFF.

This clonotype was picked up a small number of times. The CDR3: CASSQEGVGVGQPQHF. The CDR3 bases are TGCGCCAGCAGCCAAGAGGGCGTGGGGGTAGGTCAGCCCCAGCATTTT. This chain connects TRBV4-1 to TRBJ1-5; D may be TRBD1 (5 bases). CDR1 is MGHRA, CDR2 YSYEKL, per germline. The V end lost 0 bases, the J end lost 6 bases, and 15 bases lay between the germline ends. This CDR3 region has 16 residues.

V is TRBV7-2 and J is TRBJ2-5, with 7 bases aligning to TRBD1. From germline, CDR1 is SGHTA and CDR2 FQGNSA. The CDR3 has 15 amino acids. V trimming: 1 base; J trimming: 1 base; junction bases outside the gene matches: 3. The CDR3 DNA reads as TGTGCCAGCAGCTTAGGGGGACAGTTCCAAGAGACCCAGTACTTC. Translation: CASSLGGQFQETQYF.

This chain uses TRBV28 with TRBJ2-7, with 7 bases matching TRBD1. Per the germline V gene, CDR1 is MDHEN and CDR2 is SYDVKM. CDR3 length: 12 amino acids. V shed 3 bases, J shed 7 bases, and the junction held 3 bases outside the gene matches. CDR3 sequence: CASSFRRGEQYF. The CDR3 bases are TGTGCCAGCAGTTTTCGCAGGGGGGAGCAGTACTTC.

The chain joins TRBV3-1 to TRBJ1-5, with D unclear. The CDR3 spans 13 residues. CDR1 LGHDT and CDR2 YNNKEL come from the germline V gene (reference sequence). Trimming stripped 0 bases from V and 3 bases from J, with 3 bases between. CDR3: CASSQDINQPQHF. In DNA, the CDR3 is TGTGCCAGCAGCCAAGACATCAATCAGCCCCAGCATTTT.

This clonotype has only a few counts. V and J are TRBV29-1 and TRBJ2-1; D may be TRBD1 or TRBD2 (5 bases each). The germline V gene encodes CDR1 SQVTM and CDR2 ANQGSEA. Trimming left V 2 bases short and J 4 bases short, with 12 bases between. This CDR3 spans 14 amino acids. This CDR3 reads CSVEPRDRYNEQFF. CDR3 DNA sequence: TGCAGCGTTGAACCCAGGGACCGATACAATGAGCAGTTCTTC.

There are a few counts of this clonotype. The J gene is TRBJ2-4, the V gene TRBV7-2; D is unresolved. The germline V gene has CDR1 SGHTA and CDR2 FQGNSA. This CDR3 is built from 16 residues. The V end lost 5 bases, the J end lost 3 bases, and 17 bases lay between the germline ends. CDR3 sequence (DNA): TGTGCCAGCAGCCCACCCTACTCATGGAGCAAAAACATTCAGTACTTC. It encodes CASSPPYSWSKNIQYF. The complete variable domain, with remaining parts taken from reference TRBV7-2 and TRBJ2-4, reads GAGVSQSPSNKVTEKGKDVELRCDPISGHTALYWYRQSLGQGLEFLIYFQGNSAPDKSGLPSDRFSAERTGGSVSTLTIQRTQQEDSAVYLCASSPPYSWSKNIQYFGAGTRLSVL.

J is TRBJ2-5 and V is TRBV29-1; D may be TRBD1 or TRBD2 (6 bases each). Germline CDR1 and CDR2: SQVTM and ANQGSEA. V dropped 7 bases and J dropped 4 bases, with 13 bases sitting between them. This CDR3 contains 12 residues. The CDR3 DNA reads TGCAGCGCCACCAGGGGAGGAGAGACCCAGTACTTC. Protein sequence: CSATRGGETQYF.

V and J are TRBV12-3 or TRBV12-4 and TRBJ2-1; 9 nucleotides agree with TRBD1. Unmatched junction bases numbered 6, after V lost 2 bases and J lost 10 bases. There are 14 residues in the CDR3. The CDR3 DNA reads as TGTGCCAGCAGTTTAAGGACAGGGGAGAACGAGCAGTTCTTC. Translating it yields CASSLRTGENEQFF.

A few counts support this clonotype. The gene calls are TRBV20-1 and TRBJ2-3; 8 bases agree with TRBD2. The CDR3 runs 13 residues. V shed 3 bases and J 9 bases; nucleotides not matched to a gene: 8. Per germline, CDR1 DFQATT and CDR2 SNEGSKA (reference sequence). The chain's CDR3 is CSARRVSGTTQYF. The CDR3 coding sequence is TGCAGTGCTAGGCGCGTTAGCGGGACGACGCAGTATTTT.

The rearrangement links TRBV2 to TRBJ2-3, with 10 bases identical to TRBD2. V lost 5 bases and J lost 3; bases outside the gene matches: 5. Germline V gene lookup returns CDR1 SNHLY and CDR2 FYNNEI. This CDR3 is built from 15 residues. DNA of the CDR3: TGTGCCAGCAGTTACAGCGGGAGGGATACAGATACGCAGTATTTT. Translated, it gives CASSYSGRDTDTQYF.

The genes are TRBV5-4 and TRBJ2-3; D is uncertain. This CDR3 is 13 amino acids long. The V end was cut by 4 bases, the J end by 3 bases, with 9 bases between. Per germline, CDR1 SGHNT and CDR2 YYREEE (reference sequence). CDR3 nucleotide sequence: TGTGCCAGCAGCAGACCGAAGACAGATACGCAGTATTTT. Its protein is CASSRPKTDTQYF.

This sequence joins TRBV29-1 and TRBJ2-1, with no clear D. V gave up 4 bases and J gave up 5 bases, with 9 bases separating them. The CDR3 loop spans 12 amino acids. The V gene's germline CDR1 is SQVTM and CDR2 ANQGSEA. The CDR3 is CSVGMSDNEQFF. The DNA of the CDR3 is TGCAGCGTTGGGATGTCAGACAATGAGCAGTTCTTC.

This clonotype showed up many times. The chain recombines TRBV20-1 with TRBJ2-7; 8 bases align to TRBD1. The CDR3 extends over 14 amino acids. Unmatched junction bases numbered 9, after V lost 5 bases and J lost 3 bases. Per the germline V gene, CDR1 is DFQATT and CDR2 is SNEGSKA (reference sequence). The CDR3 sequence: CSASDRGLRYEQYF. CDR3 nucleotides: TGCAGTGCTTCCGACAGGGGACTTCGCTACGAGCAGTACTTC.

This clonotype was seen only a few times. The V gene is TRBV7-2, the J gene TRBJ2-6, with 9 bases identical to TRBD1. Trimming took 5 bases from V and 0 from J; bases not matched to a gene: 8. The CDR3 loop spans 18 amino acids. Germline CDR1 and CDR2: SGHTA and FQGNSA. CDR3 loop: CASSPRTGAYSGANVLTF. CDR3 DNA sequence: TGTGCCAGCAGCCCGAGGACAGGGGCCTACTCTGGGGCCAACGTCCTGACTTTC.

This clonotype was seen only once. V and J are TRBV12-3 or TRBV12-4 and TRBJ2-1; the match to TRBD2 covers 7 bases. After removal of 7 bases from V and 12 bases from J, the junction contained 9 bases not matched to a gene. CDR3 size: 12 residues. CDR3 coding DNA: TGTGCCAGCACCCAGACTAGCTCAAGGCAGTTCTTC. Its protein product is CASTQTSSRQFF.

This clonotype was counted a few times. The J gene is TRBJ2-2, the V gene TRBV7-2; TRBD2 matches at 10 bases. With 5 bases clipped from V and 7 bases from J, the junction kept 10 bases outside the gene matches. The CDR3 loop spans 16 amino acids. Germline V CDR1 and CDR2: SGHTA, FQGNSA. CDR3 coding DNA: TGTGCCAGCAGCGTACTCCCAGCGGGAGGGCACGGGGAGCTGTTTTTT. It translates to CASSVLPAGGHGELFF.

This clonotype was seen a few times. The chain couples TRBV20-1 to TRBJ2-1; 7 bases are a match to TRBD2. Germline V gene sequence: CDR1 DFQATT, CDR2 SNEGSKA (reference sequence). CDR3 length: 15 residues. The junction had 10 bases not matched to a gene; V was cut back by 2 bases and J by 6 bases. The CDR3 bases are TGCAGTGCTAGACCCCCGGGTGGGAGGGCCAATGAGCAGTTCTTC. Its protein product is CSARPPGGRANEQFF.

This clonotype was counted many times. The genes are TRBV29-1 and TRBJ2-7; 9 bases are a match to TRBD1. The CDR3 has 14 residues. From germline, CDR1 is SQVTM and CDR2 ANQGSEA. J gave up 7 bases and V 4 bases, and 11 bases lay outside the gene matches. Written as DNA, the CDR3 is TGCAGCGTTGTTCTGGACAGGGGAGAGAGAGAGCAGTACTTC. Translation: CSVVLDRGEREQYF.

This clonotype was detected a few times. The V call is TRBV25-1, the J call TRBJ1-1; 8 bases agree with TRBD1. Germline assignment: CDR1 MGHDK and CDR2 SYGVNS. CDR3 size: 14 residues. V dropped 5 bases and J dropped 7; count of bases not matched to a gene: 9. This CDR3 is CASSKQGGEFEAFF. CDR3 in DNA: TGTGCCAGCAGTAAACAGGGGGGCGAGTTTGAAGCTTTCTTT.

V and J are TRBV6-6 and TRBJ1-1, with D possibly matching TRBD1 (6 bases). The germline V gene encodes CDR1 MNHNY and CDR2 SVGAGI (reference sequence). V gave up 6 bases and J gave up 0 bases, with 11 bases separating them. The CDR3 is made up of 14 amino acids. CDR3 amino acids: CASSPTGLNTEAFF. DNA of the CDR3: TGTGCCAGCAGCCCCACAGGGCTGAACACTGAAGCTTTCTTT.

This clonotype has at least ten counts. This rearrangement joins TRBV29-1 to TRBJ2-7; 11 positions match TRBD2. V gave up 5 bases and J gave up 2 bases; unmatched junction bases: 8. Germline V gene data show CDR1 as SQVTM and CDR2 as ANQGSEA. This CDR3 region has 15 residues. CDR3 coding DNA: TGCAGCGTTTCACGGACTAGCGGGCTTCCCTACGAGCAGTACTTC. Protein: CSVSRTSGLPYEQYF.

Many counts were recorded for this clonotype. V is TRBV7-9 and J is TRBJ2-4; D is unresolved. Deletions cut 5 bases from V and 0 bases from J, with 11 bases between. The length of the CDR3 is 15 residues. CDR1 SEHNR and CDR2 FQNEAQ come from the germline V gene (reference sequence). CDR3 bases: TGTGCCAGCAGCAACTGGATAAAAGCCAAAAACATTCAGTACTTC. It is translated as CASSNWIKAKNIQYF.

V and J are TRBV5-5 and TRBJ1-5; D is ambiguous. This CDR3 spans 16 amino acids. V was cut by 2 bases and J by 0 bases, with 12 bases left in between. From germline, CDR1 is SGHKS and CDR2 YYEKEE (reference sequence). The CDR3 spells CASSFFPSNSNQPQHF. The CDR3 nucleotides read TGTGCCAGCAGCTTTTTTCCGAGTAATAGCAATCAGCCCCAGCATTTT.

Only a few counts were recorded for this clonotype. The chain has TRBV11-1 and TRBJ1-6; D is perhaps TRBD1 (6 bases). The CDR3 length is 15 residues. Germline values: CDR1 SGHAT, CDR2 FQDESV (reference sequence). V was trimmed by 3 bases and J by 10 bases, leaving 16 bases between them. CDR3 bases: TGTGCCAGCAGCTTCCAGGACAGTCCGTACTCACCCCTCCACTTT. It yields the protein CASSFQDSPYSPLHF.

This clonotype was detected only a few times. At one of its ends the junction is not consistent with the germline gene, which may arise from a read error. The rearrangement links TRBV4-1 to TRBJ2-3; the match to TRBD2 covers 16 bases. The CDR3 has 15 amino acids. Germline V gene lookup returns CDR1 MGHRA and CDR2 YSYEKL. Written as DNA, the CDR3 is TGCGCCAGCAGCCAAGACGGGACTAGCGGGAGGGTTGGGAATTTT. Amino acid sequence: CASSQDGTSGRVGNF.